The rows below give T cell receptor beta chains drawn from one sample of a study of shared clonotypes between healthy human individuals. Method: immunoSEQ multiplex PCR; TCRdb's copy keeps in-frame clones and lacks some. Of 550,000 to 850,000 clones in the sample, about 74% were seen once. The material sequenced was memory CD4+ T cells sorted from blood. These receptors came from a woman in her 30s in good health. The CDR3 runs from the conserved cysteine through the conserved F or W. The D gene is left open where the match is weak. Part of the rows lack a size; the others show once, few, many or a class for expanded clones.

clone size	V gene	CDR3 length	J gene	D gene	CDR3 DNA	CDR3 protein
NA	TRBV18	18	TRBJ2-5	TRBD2	TGTGCCAGCTCACCCATCCAGCCTAGCGGGAGTTCAATGGAGACCCAGTACTTC	CASSPIQPSGSSMETQYF
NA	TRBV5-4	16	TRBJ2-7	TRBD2	TGTGCCAGCAGCCGGTTGGCGGGGGTGAGGTCCTACGAGCAGTACTTC	CASSRLAGVRSYEQYF
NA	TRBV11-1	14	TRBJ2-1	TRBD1	TGTGCCAGCAGCAGCCGGGACAGGTACAATGAGCAGTTCTTC	CASSSRDRYNEQFF
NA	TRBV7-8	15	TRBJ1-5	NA	TGTGCCAGCAGCGTACAGGAAAATGGCAATCAGCCCCAGCATTTT	CASSVQENGNQPQHF
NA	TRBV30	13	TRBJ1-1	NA	TGTGCCTGGAAATACAGGGACGACACTGAAGCTTTCTTT	CAWKYRDDTEAFF
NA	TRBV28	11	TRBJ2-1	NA	TGTGCCAGCAGTCAGCGATTAGGGCAGTTCTTC	CASSQRLGQFF
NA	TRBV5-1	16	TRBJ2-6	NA	TGCGCCAGCAGCTTCCTCGAGGGCCCCGGGGCCAACGTCCTGACTTTC	CASSFLEGPGANVLTF
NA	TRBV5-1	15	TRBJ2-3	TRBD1	TGCGCCAGCAGACGGAGGACAGGGGGCACAGATACGCAGTATTTT	CASRRRTGGTDTQYF
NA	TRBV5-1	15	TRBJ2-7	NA	TGCGCCAGCAGCTTAGGCCTAGCGAAATCTCTCGAGCAGTACTTC	CASSLGLAKSLEQYF
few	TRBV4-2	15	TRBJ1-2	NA	TGTGCCAGCAGCCCCCTCGAACGCGCGGGGTATGGCTACACCTTC	CASSPLERAGYGYTF
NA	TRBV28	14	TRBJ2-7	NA	TGTGCCAGCATCGCGGGGACATCTAACTACGAGCAGTACTTC	CASIAGTSNYEQYF
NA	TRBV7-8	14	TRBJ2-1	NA	TGTGCCAGCAGCTTTATAGAGGTTATCAATGAGCAGTTCTTC	CASSFIEVINEQFF
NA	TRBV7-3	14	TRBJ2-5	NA	TGTGCCAGCAGCTTAAGCCCCACCCAAGAGACCCAGTACTTC	CASSLSPTQETQYF
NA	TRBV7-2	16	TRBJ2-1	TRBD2	TGTGCCAGCAGCTCAGGGGGACTAGCGGGAGGAAATGAGCAGTTCTTC	CASSSGGLAGGNEQFF
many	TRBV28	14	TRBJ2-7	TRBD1	TGTGCCAGCAGTCGGACAGGGGGATGGCACGAGCAGTACTTC	CASSRTGGWHEQYF
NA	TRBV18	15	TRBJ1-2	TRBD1	TGTGCCAGCTCACATGGGACAGGAAATAACTATGGCTACACCTTC	CASSHGTGNNYGYTF
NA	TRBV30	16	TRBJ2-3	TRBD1	TGTGCCTGGAGACCAAGGACAGGTAAACGCCCAGATACGCAGTATTTT	CAWRPRTGKRPDTQYF
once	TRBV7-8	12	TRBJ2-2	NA	TGTGCCAGCAGCTTTGGGACCGGGGAGCTGTTTTTT	CASSFGTGELFF
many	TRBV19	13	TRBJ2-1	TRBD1	TGTGCCAGTAGTAGGCAGGGGGTGGGTGAGCAGTTCTTC	CASSRQGVGEQFF
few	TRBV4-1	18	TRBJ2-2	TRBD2	TGCGCCAGCAGCCAAGCTACGGGACTAGCGGCAAACACCGGGGAGCTGTTTTTT	CASSQATGLAANTGELFF
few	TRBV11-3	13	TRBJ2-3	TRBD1	TGTGCCAGCAGCAACAGGGGTTGGGATACGCAGTATTTT	CASSNRGWDTQYF
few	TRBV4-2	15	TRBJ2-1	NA	TGTGCCAGCAGCCAAGAACTAGCCTCCTACAATGAGCAGTTCTTC	CASSQELASYNEQFF
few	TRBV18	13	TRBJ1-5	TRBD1	TGTGCCAGCTCAACAGGGGCCGACGGGCCCCAGCATTTT	CASSTGADGPQHF
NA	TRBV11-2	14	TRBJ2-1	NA	TGTGCCAGCAGCTTAGCCCCTCCCTACAATGAGCAGTTCTTC	CASSLAPPYNEQFF
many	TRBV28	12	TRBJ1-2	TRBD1	TGTGCCAGCAGGGACAGGGTCTATGGCTACACCTTC	CASRDRVYGYTF
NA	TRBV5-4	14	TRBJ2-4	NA	TGTGCCAGCAGCTCGGCTAGCGTAAAAAACATTCAGTACTTC	CASSSASVKNIQYF
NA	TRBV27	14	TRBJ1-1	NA	TGTGCCAGCAGGCGACAGTCTCTGAGCACTGAAGCTTTCTTT	CASRRQSLSTEAFF
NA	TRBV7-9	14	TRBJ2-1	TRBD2	TGTGCCAGCAGCTTAACTAGCGGGAAGGATGAGCAGTTCTTC	CASSLTSGKDEQFF
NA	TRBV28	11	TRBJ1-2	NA	TGTGCCAGCAGTCCTAACTATGGCTACACCTTC	CASSPNYGYTF
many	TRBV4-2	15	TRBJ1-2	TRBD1	TGTGCCAGCAGCCAACCGGGACAGAGAATATATGGCTACACCTTC	CASSQPGQRIYGYTF
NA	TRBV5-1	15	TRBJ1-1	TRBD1	TGCGCCAGCAGCAACAGACAGGGGGCTTTCACTGAAGCTTTCTTT	CASSNRQGAFTEAFF
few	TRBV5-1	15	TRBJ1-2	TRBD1	TGCGCCAGCAGCTTGGGTGACAGGGATAACTATGGCTACACCTTC	CASSLGDRDNYGYTF
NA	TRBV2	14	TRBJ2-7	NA	TGTGCCAGCATTAGTAAGGCAGGTTCCTACGAGCAGTACTTC	CASISKAGSYEQYF
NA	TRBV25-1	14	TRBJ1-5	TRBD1	TGTGCCAGCAGTGAGGGACAGGGCAATCAGCCCCAGCATTTT	CASSEGQGNQPQHF
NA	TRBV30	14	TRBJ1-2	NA	TGTGCCTGGAGTCTAACCAGTGGCAACTATGGCTACACCTTC	CAWSLTSGNYGYTF
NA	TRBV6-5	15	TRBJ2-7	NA	TGTGCCAGCAGAAAACCAACAGATACCTCCTACGAGCAGTACTTC	CASRKPTDTSYEQYF
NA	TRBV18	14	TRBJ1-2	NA	TGTGCCAGCTCACCACCCGTACAGACCTATGGCTACACCTTC	CASSPPVQTYGYTF
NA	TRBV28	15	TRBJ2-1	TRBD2	TGTGCCAGCAGTATAGCGGGAGAGCCCTACAATGAGCAGTTCTTC	CASSIAGEPYNEQFF
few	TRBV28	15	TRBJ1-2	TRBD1	TGTGCCAGCAGTTCCGGGACAGTACTTTCTTGGGGCTACACCTTC	CASSSGTVLSWGYTF
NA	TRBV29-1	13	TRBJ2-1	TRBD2	TGCAGCGCCCGAGCGGGAGACTACAATGAGCAGTTCTTC	CSARAGDYNEQFF
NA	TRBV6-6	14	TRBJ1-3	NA	TGTGCCAGCAGTTCAATTCGCTCTGGAAACACCATATATTTT	CASSSIRSGNTIYF
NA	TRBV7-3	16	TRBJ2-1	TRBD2	TGTGCCAGCAGCTCATCTAGCGGGGTCAGCTACAATGAGCAGTTCTTC	CASSSSSGVSYNEQFF